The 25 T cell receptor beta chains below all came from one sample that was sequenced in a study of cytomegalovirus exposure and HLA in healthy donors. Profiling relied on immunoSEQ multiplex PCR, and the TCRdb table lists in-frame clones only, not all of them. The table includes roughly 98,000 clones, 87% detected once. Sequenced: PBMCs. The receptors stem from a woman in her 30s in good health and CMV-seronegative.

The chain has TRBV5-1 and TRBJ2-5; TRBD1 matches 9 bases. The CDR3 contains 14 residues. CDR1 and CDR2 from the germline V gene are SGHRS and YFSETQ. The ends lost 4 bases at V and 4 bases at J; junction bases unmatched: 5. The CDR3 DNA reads TGCGCCAGCAGCCTGGGACAGGGTCGAGAGACCCAGTACTTC. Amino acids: CASSLGQGRETQYF.

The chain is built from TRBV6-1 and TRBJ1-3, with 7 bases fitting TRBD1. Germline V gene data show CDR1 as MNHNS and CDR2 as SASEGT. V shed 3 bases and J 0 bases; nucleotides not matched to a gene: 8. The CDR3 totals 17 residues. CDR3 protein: CASSDRTGPISGNTIYF. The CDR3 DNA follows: TGTGCCAGCAGTGACAGGACAGGCCCAATCTCTGGAAACACCATATATTTT.

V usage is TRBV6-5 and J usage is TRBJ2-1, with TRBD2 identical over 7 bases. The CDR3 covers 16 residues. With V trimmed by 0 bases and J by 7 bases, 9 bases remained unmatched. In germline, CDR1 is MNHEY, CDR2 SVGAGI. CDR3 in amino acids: CASSYSGGEVWNEQFF. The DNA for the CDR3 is TGTGCCAGCAGTTACTCGGGGGGGGAGGTTTGGAATGAGCAGTTCTTC.

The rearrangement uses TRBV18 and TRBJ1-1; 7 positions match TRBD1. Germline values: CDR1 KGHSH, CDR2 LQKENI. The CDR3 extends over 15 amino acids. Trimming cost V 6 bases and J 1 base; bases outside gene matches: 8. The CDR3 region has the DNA TGTGCCAGCTCGCCCACCCGGGACAGGAACACTGAAGCTTTCTTT. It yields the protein CASSPTRDRNTEAFF.

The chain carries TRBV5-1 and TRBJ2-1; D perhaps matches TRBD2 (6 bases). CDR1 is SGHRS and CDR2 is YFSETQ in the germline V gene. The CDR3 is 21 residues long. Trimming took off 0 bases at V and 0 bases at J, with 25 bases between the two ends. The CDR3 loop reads CASSLVEYRPASGRSYNEQFF. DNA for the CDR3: TGCGCCAGCAGCTTGGTAGAATATCGGCCGGCAAGCGGGCGCTCCTACAATGAGCAGTTCTTC.

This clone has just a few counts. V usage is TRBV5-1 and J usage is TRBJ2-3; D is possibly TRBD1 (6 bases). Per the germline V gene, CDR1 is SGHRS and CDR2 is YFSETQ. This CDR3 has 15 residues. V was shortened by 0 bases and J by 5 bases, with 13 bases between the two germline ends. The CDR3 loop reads CASSLVQGPGDTQYF. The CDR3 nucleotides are TGCGCCAGCAGCTTGGTGCAGGGGCCGGGAGATACGCAGTATTTT. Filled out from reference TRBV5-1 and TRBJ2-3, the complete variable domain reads KAGVTQTPRYLIKTRGQQVTLSCSPISGHRSVSWYQQTPGQGLQFLFEYFSETQRNKGNFPGRFSGRQFSNSRSEMNVSTLELGDSALYLCASSLVQGPGDTQYFGPGTRLTVL.

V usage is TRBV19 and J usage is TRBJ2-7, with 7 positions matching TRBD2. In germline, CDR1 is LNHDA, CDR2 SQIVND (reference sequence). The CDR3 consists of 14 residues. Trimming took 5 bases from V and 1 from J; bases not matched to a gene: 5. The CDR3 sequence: CASSSRGGSYEQYF. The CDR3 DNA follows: TGTGCCAGTAGTTCCCGCGGGGGATCCTACGAGCAGTACTTC.

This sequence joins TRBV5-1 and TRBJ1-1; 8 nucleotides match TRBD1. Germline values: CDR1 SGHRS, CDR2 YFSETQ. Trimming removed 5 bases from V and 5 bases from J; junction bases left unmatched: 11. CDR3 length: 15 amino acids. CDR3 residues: CASSLFQGAGTEAFF. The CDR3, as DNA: TGCGCCAGCAGTTTATTCCAGGGGGCTGGTACTGAAGCTTTCTTT.

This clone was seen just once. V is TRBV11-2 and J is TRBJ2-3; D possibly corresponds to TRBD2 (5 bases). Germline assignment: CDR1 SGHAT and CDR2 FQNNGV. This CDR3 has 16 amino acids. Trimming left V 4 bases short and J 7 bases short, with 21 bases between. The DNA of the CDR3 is TGTGCCAGCAGCTCCCCCCCGGGGTACCCGCTGAATACGCAGTATTTT. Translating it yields CASSSPPGYPLNTQYF.

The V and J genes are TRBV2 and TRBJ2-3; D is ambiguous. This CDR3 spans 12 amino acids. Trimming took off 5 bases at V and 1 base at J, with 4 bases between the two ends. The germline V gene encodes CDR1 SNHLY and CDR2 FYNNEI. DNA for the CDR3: TGTGCCAGCAGTCCTGGCACAGATACGCAGTATTTT. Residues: CASSPGTDTQYF.

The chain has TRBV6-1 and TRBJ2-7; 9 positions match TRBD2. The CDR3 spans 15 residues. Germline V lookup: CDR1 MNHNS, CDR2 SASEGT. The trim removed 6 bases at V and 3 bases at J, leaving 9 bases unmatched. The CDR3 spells CASSSLAGNVYEQYF. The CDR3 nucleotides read TGTGCCAGCAGCAGCCTAGCGGGGAACGTCTACGAGCAGTACTTC.

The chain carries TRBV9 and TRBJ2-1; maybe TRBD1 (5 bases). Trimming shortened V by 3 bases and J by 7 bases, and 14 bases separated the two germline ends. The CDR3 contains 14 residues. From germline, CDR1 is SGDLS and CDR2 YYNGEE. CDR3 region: CASSGYLSGNEQFF. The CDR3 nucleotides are TGTGCCAGCAGCGGCTACCTTTCAGGGAATGAGCAGTTCTTC.

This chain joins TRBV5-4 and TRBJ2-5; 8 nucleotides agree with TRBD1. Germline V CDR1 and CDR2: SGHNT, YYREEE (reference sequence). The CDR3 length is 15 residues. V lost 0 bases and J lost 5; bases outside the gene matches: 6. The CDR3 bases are TGTGCCAGCAGCTTGGGTGGACAGGGAAGGGAGACCCAGTACTTC. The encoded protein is CASSLGGQGRETQYF.

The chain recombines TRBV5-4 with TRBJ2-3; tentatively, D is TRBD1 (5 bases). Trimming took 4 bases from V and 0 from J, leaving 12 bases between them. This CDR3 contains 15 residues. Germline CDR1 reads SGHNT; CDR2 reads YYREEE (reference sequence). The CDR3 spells CASSPRGGSTDTQYF. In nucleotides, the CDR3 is TGTGCCAGCAGCCCTAGGGGTGGGAGCACAGATACGCAGTATTTT.

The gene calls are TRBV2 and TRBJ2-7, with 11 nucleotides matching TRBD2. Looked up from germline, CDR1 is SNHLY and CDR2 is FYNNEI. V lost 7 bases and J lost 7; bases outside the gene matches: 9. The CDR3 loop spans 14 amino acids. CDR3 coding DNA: TGTGCCAGCATAAGGGGGACTAGCGGCCTGGAGCAGTACTTC. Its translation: CASIRGTSGLEQYF.

CDR3 coding DNA: TGTGCCAGCAGCTCGGGATCCTCTGGAAACACCATATATTTT. Translated, it gives CASSSGSSGNTIYF. The chain links TRBV7-9 to TRBJ1-3, with D hard to call. Per germline, CDR1 SEHNR and CDR2 FQNEAQ (reference sequence). Trimming left V 4 bases short and J 0 bases short, with 7 bases between. The CDR3 has 14 amino acids.

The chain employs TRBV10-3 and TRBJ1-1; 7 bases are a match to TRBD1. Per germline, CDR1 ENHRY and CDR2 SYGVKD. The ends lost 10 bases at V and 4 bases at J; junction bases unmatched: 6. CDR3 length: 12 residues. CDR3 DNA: TGTGCCACCTCGGGACAGCCCACTGAAGCTTTCTTT. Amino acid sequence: CATSGQPTEAFF.

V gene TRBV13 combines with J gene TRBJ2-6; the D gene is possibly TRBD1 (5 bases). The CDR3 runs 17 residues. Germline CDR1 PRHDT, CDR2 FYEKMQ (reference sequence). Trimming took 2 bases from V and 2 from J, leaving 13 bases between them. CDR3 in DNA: TGTGCCAGCAGCTTAAGGCAGGGTATTCCTGGGGCCAACGTCCTGACTTTC. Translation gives CASSLRQGIPGANVLTF.

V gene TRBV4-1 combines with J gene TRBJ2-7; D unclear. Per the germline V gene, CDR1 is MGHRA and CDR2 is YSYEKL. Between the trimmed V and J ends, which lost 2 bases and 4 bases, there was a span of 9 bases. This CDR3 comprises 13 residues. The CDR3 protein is CASSQKTEYEQYF. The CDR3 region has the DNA TGCGCCAGCAGCCAAAAGACTGAATACGAGCAGTACTTC.

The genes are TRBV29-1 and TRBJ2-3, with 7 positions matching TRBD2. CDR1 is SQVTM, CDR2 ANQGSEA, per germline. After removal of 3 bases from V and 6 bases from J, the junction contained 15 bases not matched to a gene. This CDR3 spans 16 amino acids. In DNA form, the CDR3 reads TGCAGCGTTGATCGACTTCGTCGGGGAGGGGTCGATACGCAGTATTTT. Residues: CSVDRLRRGGVDTQYF.

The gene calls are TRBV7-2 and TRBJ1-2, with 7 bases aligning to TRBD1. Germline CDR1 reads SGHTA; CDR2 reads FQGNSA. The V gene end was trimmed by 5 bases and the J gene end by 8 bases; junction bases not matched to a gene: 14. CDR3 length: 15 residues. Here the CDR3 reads CASSLGRQGVTGYTF. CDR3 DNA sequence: TGTGCCAGCAGCCTAGGGCGGCAGGGGGTGACGGGCTACACCTTC.

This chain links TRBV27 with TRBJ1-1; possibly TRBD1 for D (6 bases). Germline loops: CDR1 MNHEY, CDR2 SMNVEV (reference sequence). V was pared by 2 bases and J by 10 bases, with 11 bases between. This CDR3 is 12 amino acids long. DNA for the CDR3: TGTGCCAGCAGTTTAAGGGGGGGCTTAGCTTTCTTT. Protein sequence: CASSLRGGLAFF.

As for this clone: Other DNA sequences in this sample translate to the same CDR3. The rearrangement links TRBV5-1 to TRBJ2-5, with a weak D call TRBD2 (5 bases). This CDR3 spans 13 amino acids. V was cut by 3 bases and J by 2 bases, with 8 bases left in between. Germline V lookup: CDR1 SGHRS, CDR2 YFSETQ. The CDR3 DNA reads TGCGCCAGCAGCTGGGAGATTCAAGAGACCCAGTACTTC. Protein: CASSWEIQETQYF.

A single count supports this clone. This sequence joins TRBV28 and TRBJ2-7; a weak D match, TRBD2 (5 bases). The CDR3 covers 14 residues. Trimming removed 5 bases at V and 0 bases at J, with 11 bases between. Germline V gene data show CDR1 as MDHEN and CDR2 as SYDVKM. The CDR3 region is CASSPGSSSYEQYF. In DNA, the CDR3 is TGTGCCAGCAGTCCGGGATCCAGCTCCTACGAGCAGTACTTC.

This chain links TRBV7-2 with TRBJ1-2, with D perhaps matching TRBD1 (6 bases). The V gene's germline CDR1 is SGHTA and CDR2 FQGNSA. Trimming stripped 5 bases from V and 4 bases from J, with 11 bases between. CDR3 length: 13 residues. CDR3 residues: CASSPTGSYGYTF. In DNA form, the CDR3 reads TGTGCCAGCAGCCCAACAGGGAGCTATGGCTACACCTTC.